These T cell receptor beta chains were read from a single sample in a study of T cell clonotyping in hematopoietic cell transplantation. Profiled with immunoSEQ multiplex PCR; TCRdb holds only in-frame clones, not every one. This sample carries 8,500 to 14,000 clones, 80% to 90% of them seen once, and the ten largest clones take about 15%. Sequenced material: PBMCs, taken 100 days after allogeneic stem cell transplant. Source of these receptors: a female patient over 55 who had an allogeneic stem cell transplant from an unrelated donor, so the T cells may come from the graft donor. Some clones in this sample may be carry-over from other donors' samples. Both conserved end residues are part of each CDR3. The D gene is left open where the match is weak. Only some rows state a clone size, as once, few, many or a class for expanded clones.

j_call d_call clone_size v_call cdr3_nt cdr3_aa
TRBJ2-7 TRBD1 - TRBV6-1 TGTGCCAGCGGCGGTGACAGGGGTAGCCGGGACGAGCAGTACTTC CASGGDRGSRDEQYF
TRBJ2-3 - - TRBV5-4 TGTGCCAGCAGCGCCTCGGGACACAATCCAGATACGCAGTATTTT CASSASGHNPDTQYF
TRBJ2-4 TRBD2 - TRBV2 TGTGCCAGCCCTGGACTAGACTCCCTAAACATTCAGTACTTC CASPGLDSLNIQYF
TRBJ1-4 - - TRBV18 TGTGCCAGCTCACCATTCTGGACACTAGAAAAACTGTTTTTT CASSPFWTLEKLFF
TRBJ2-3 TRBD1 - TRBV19 TGTGCCAGTAGTCAACTCAGGGGGCGCGGGGATACGCAGTATTTT CASSQLRGRGDTQYF
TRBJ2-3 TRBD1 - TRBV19 TGTGCCAGTAGTAGCGTCAGGGGGGATACGCAGTATTTT CASSSVRGDTQYF
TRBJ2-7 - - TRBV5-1 TGCGCCAGCAGCTTGGCAGGGCTCTGGGAGCAGTACTTC CASSLAGLWEQYF
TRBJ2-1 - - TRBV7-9 TGTGCCAGCAGCTTAGCGCAGGTAGCGGAGAGGAATGAGCAGTTCTTC CASSLAQVAERNEQFF
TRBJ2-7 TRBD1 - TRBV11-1 TGTGCCAGCAGCTTAAAAGGTGCAGGGGGATACGAGCAGTACTTC CASSLKGAGGYEQYF
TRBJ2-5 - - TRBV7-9 TGTGCCAGCAGCCAAGCCAGGGGAGGTGGCCAAGAGACCCAGTACTTC CASSQARGGGQETQYF
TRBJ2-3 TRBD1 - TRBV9 TGTGCCAGCAGCGCGATCACAGGGGTGGGAGATACGCAGTATTTT CASSAITGVGDTQYF
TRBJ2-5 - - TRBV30 TGTGCCTGGAGCCCATCGTGGGAGACCCAGTACTTC CAWSPSWETQYF
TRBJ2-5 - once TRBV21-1 TGTGCCGAGCAGGGGGACAGGGTGGAGACCCAGTACTTC CAEQGDRVETQYF
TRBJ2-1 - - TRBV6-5 TGTGCCAGCAGTCCGGACGAGGGAAGGTACAATGAGCAGTTCTTC CASSPDEGRYNEQFF
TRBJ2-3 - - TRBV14 TGTGCCAGCAGCCAAGATCCCGAGGGAGGAGGGCTCACAGATACGCAGTATTTT CASSQDPEGGGLTDTQYF
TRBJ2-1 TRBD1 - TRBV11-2 TGTGCCAGCAGCCAGTTACAGGGGATCCGGTACAATGAGCAGTTCTTC CASSQLQGIRYNEQFF
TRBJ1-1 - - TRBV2 TGTGCCAGCAGGAACCAGGAGGGCACTGAAGCTTTCTTT CASRNQEGTEAFF
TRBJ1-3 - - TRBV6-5 TGTGCCAGCAGCACCACGAATTCTGGAAACACCATATATTTT CASSTTNSGNTIYF
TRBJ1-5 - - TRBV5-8 TGTGCCAGCAGCCCGGGGGGGGACAGCAATCAGCCCCAGCATTTT CASSPGGDSNQPQHF
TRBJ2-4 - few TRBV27 TGTGCCAGCAGTTTACTACTAGGAGACATTCAGTACTTC CASSLLLGDIQYF
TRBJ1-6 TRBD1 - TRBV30 TGTGCCTGGTCTCCGGGACAGGAGAATTCACCCCTCCACTTT CAWSPGQENSPLHF
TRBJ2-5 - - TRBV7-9 TGTGCCAGCAGCCTCCGGGCCGGGATGGAGACCCAGTACTTC CASSLRAGMETQYF
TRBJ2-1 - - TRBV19 TGTGCCAGTAGTCTCAACGGGGACCCCTCCTACAATGAGCAGTTCTTC CASSLNGDPSYNEQFF
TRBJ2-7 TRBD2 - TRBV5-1 TGCGCCAGCAGCTTGGACGGACTAGCGGGAGGAGACTACGAGCAGTACTTC CASSLDGLAGGDYEQYF
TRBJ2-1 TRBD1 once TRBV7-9 TGTGCCAGCAGCCCCGGACAGGGGGCCGACTACAATGAGCAGTTCTTC CASSPGQGADYNEQFF
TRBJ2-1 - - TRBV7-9 TGTGCCAGCAGCGGGGAAGATCAGGGGAGCTCCTACAATGAGCAGTTCTTC CASSGEDQGSSYNEQFF
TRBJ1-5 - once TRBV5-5 TGTGCCAGCAGCTTGGATAGTCCTAGCAATCAGCCCCAGCATTTT CASSLDSPSNQPQHF
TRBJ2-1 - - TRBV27 TGTGCCAGCAGTCCCAGGGGTAGGGAGCAGTTCTTC CASSPRGREQFF
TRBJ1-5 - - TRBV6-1 TGTGCCAGCAGTGAACGGAGGTCAGGGCTATCGGTTTATAGCAATCAGCCCCAGCATTTT CASSERRSGLSVYSNQPQHF
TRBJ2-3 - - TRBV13 TGTGCCAGCAGCGCAAGCCTAGGTACGCAGTATTTT CASSASLGTQYF
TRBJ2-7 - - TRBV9 TGTGCCAGCGGGAGTACCAACGAGCAGTACTTC CASGSTNEQYF
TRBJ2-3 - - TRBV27 TGTGCCAGCAGTTATGGGCTAGCGCCAACAGATACGCAGTATTTT CASSYGLAPTDTQYF
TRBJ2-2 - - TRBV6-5 TGTGCCATCCAGTCCTCCAGAGGACACGGGGAGCTGTTTTTT CAIQSSRGHGELFF
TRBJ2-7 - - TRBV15 TGTGCCACCAGCAGAGACCTCTTGGAGGGATCCTACGAGCAGTACTTC CATSRDLLEGSYEQYF
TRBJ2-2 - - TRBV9 TGTGCCAGCAGTCCCCTTGAGACAGGAATGACCGGGGAGCTGTTTTTT CASSPLETGMTGELFF
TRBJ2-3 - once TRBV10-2 TGCGCCAGCAGTGTCGGGACTCCCACAGATACGCAGTATTTT CASSVGTPTDTQYF
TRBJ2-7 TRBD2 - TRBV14 TGTGCCAGCAGCCAAGTTCTTGGCGGGAGCTCCTACGAGCAGTACTTC CASSQVLGGSSYEQYF
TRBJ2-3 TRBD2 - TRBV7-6 TGTGCCAGCAGCTTATCCCTTCCGACTAGCGGGAAGATAGATACGCAGTATTTT CASSLSLPTSGKIDTQYF
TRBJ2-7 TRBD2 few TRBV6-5 TGTGCCAGCGGGACTAGCGGTTCCTACGAGCAGTACTTC CASGTSGSYEQYF
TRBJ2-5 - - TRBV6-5 TGTGCCAGCAGTTACGGACCAGGGGGGGTAGAGACCCAGTACTTC CASSYGPGGVETQYF
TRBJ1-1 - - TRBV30 TGTGCCTGGGGGGTCACTGAAGCTTTCTTT CAWGVTEAFF
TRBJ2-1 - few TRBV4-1 TGCGCCAGCAGCCAAAGTTTAGCGCCCAATGAGCAGTTCTTC CASSQSLAPNEQFF
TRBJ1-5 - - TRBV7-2 TGTGCCAGCAGCACGGACTACCAGCCCCAGCATTTT CASSTDYQPQHF
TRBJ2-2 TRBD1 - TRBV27 TGTGCCAGCACTCCTCCAGGGGGATTGAACACCGGGGAGCTGTTTTTT CASTPPGGLNTGELFF
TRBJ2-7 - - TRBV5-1 TGCGCCAGCAGCCCCCAGGCGACAGGTCGGGGCGAGCAGTACTTC CASSPQATGRGEQYF
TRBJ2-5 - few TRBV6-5 TGTGCCAGCAGTTACTCCCAGGACACCTTCCCAGAGACCCAGTACTTC CASSYSQDTFPETQYF
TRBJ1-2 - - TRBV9 TGTGCCAGCAGCGTATCACAGAACTATGGCTACACCTTC CASSVSQNYGYTF